A selection of T cell receptor beta chains follows, all from one sample in a study of immune evolution from preneoplasia to lung adenocarcinoma. The assay was immunoSEQ multiplex PCR, and TCRdb's table has in-frame clones only and misses some. The profile covers 35,000 to 40,000 clones, with under 85% appearing a single time and approximately 6.2% taken by the ten largest. The source material was FFPE invasive lung adenocarcinoma tissue. Receptor source: a person aged 60 to 70 with lung adenocarcinoma. Each CDR3 is given with its conserved first and last residue.

v_gene | CDR3aa
TRBV5-6 | CASSRRDSFYGYTF
TRBV7-9 | CASSPATGQGELFF
TRBV7-3 | CASSLWTDSYNEQFF
TRBV28 | CASSLKRGLNTGELFF
TRBV2 | CASRERDYLKFF
TRBV5-1 | CASSSGLAGTGELFF
TRBV13 | CASSRRGASGNTIYF
TRBV5-6 | CASSLSGALRTQYF
TRBV5-1 | CAGSGGGSTDTQYF
TRBV6-6 | CASSRNRDPNQPQHF
TRBV2 | CASSEWTQNQPQHF
TRBV6-1 | CASSERGLDTQYF
TRBV18 | CASSPGGALRGEAFF
TRBV2 | CASSEGVIQETQYF
TRBV15 | CATSNWDRRTDTQYF
TRBV6-1 | CASGGLAGFFYEQYF
TRBV7-9 | CASSQGLAGEQYF
TRBV11-2 | CASSPGQGMNTEAFF
TRBV29-1 | CSVGGGTIYEQYF
TRBV7-3 | CASSLGTGRKEQYF
TRBV11-2 | CASRAGGDEQFF
TRBV7-9 | CASRDLGTGNNEQFF
TRBV5-1 | CASSSAQGLNTEAFF
TRBV7-7 | CASSPSFSGSTNTGELFF
TRBV20-1 | CSARDYNEQFF
TRBV7-6 | CASSPATGTGAFF
TRBV2 | CASSFMGEQYF
TRBV19 | CASSMRSVNQPQHF
TRBV14 | CASSRGGTGAYYEQYF
TRBV7-9 | CASSLRPGLADINTGELFF
TRBV5-4 | CASSLGDRTTGQYF